This T cell receptor (beta chain) stems from a study of T cell responses to AZD1222 COVID-19 vaccine. Notes on the study in general: Only 6 or 7 individuals given AZD1222 were seropositive at baseline. Without day 14 samples, only post-peak T cell repertoires were studied.

Assay used: immunoSEQ multiplex PCR; TCRdb lists only in-frame clones, some missing. The sample contains 83,000 or so clones, around nine tenths of which appear only once. Trimming cost V 1 base and J 4 bases, with 11 bases left between them. The germline CDR1 and CDR2 sequences are LNHDA and SQIVND (reference sequence). CDR3 length: 14 residues. This clone has only one observation. The antigen remains unidentified. The source was peripheral blood, collected 28 days after the second AZD1222 dose. This sequence originates from an adult who received the AZD1222 COVID-19 vaccine. The gene calls are TRBV19 and TRBJ2-7; D is undetermined. The CDR3 protein is CASSIGWPNYEQYF. The CDR3 bases are TGTGCCAGTAGTATAGGGTGGCCAAATTACGAGCAGTACTTC.